A single sample is the source of the 22 T cell receptor beta chains below, sequenced in a study of CD8 T cells in ankylosing spondylitis. TCRdb re-analysed the 5' RACE reads in MiXCR, keeping a single row per CDR3 protein. The profile covers about 140,000 distinct CDR3 sequences, with roughly 8.4% appearing a single time and 7.3% taken by the ten largest. Sequenced input: synovial fluid, either unsorted or a sorted T cell fraction (not recorded which). The receptors were sampled from a male donor with ankylosing spondylitis.

The sample holds many counts of this clonotype. This chain joins TRBV10-3 and TRBJ1-5; D is unresolved. The CDR3 is 14 amino acids. CDR1 ENHRY and CDR2 SYGVKD come from the germline V gene. Trimming stripped 5 bases from V and 2 bases from J, with 10 bases between. The CDR3 sequence is CAISTDGRNQPQHF. CDR3 sequence (DNA): TGTGCCATCAGTACGGACGGACGCAATCAGCCCCAGCATTTT.

This chain connects TRBV19 to TRBJ1-2; no definite D call. Deletions cut 5 bases from V and 6 bases from J, with 16 bases between. The germline V gene has CDR1 LNHDA and CDR2 SQIVND (reference sequence). There are 14 residues in the CDR3. The CDR3 DNA sequence: TGTGCCAGTAGTGCTCCGGGCCTGAGGGATGGCTACACCTTC. This sequence encodes CASSAPGLRDGYTF. Looking up the rest from reference TRBV19 and TRBJ1-2 gives the full variable domain: DGGITQSPKYLFRKEGQNVTLSCEQNLNHDAMYWYRQDPGQGLRLIYYSQIVNDFQKGDIAEGYSVSREKKESFPLTVTSAQKNPTAFYLCASSAPGLRDGYTFGSGTRLTVV.

This clonotype was counted only a few times. This chain connects TRBV28 to TRBJ2-5; 11 positions match TRBD2. The V gene end was trimmed by 5 bases and the J gene end by 2 bases; junction bases not matched to a gene: 7. There are 16 residues in the CDR3. Germline V gene sequence: CDR1 MDHEN, CDR2 SYDVKM. This chain's CDR3 is CASSQPGTSGQETQYF. Here the CDR3 DNA reads TGTGCCAGCAGTCAGCCCGGGACTAGCGGACAAGAGACCCAGTACTTC. The full variable domain, with the rest looked up from reference TRBV28 and TRBJ2-5, is DVKVTQSSRYLVKRTGEKVFLECVQDMDHENMFWYRQDPGLGLRLIYFSYDVKMKEKGDIPEGYSVSREKKERFSLILESASTNQTSMYLCASSQPGTSGQETQYFGPGTRLLVL.

There are many counts of this clonotype. The rearrangement joins TRBV7-6 to TRBJ2-2, with 7 bases matching TRBD1. The J segment lost 3 bases and the V segment lost 5 bases, leaving 6 bases of the junction unmatched. Germline-derived CDR1 and CDR2 are SGHVS and FNYEAQ. The CDR3 has 15 amino acids. CDR3: CASSPRDRDTGELFF. CDR3 nucleotides: TGTGCCAGCAGCCCCCGGGACAGAGACACCGGGGAGCTGTTTTTT.

The genes are TRBV6-1 and TRBJ2-1; tentatively, D is TRBD2 (6 bases). Per the germline V gene, CDR1 is MNHNS and CDR2 is SASEGT. This CDR3 spans 16 amino acids. Trimming cost V 2 bases and J 2 bases, with 13 bases left between them. This chain's CDR3 is CASSEKGLPPYNEQFF. As DNA, the CDR3 is TGTGCCAGCAGTGAAAAGGGACTTCCCCCCTACAATGAGCAGTTCTTC.

This clonotype was recorded many times. This chain connects TRBV30 to TRBJ2-2, with a tentative D call TRBD1 (6 bases). Trimming stripped 4 bases from V and 9 bases from J, with 12 bases between. The CDR3 spans 12 residues. The germline gives CDR1 GTSNPN, CDR2 SVGIG (reference sequence). The CDR3: CAWTRDNRELFF. The DNA of the CDR3 is TGTGCCTGGACCCGGGACAACAGGGAGCTGTTTTTT.

The genes are TRBV5-6 and TRBJ2-7; tentatively, D is TRBD2 (5 bases). This CDR3 is 13 amino acids long. CDR1 SGHDT and CDR2 YYEEEE come from the germline V gene. Between the trimmed V and J ends, which lost 3 bases and 4 bases, there was a span of 11 bases. The CDR3 DNA reads as TGTGCCAGCAGCTATTGGACTGATTACGAGCAGTACTTC. Its protein product is CASSYWTDYEQYF.

This clonotype was seen repeatedly, ten times or more. The CDR3 DNA follows: TGCAGTGCTAGAGTCCAAGGACAGGGGCCTCGGGGCTACACCTTC. Protein sequence: CSARVQGQGPRGYTF. The gene calls are TRBV20-1 and TRBJ1-2; 9 bases align to TRBD1. The CDR3 covers 15 residues. Unmatched junction bases numbered 11, after V lost 1 base and J lost 8 bases. Germline V gives CDR1 DFQATT, CDR2 SNEGSKA (reference sequence).

The gene calls are TRBV5-4 and TRBJ2-7, with D tentatively TRBD2 (7 bases). CDR1 and CDR2 from the germline V gene are SGHNT and YYREEE (reference sequence). The CDR3 loop spans 13 amino acids. The CDR3 reads CASRGAGRDEQYF. In nucleotides, the CDR3 is TGTGCTTCTCGGGGGGCGGGAAGAGACGAGCAGTACTTC. The variable domain in full, with the rest retrieved from reference TRBV5-4 and TRBJ2-7, is ETGVTQSPTHLIKTRGQQVTLRCSSQSGHNTVSWYQQALGQGPQFIFQYYREEENGRGNFPPRFSGLQFPNYSSELNVNALELDDSALYLCASRGAGRDEQYFGPGTRLTVT.

The chain links TRBV10-2 to TRBJ2-7, with D hard to call. Germline CDR1 WSHSY, CDR2 SAAADI. This CDR3 contains 11 residues. Trimming stripped 6 bases from V and 6 bases from J, with 9 bases between. The CDR3 DNA sequence: TGCGCCAGCAGAGGGCGGAGCGAGCAGTACTTC. Encoded protein: CASRGRSEQYF.

This clonotype was seen ten or more times. This chain joins TRBV7-3 and TRBJ2-2; 12 nucleotides line up with TRBD2. CDR1 SGHTA and CDR2 FQGTGA come from the germline V gene. V trimming: 1 base; J trimming: 2 bases; junction bases outside the gene matches: 20. The CDR3 is 23 residues long. This chain's CDR3 is CASSLISNLRTSGNPKNTGELFF. CDR3 sequence (DNA): TGTGCCAGCAGCTTAATATCCAACCTGAGGACTAGCGGGAATCCGAAAAACACCGGGGAGCTGTTTTTT.

In this sample, this clonotype turned up many times. This chain connects TRBV19 to TRBJ2-7, with 11 bases aligning to TRBD1. Germline CDR1 reads LNHDA; CDR2 reads SQIVND (reference sequence). Losses at the gene ends were 6 bases for V and 4 bases for J; bases not matched to a gene: 5. CDR3 size: 14 residues. As DNA, the CDR3 is TGTGCCAGTAGGTTGGACAGGGGGCATTACGAGCAGTACTTC. This translates into CASRLDRGHYEQYF.

This clonotype was observed at least ten times. This chain connects TRBV11-2 to TRBJ2-1; D may be TRBD1 or TRBD2 (6 bases each). The CDR3 runs 15 residues. Looked up from germline, CDR1 is SGHAT and CDR2 is FQNNGV. V was cut by 2 bases and J by 8 bases, with 16 bases left in between. CDR3 bases: TGTGCCAGCAGCTTATTGGTGGGGGGCATGTATGAGCAGTTCTTC. Translation: CASSLLVGGMYEQFF.

This clonotype was found many times. This chain uses TRBV12-3 or TRBV12-4 with TRBJ2-2, with a tentative D call TRBD2 (6 bases). The CDR3 has 15 residues. Between the trimmed V and J ends, which lost 2 bases and 7 bases, there was a span of 14 bases. The CDR3 DNA sequence: TGTGCCAGCAGTTTATCTCGGGGAGGAAACGGGGAGCTGTTTTTT. Amino acids: CASSLSRGGNGELFF.

This clonotype was observed a handful of times. The chain uses TRBV27 and TRBJ1-1, with D possibly matching TRBD1 (6 bases). The ends were cut back, 3 bases at V and 5 bases at J, with 25 bases in the middle. Germline CDR1 reads MNHEY; CDR2 reads SMNVEV (reference sequence). CDR3 length: 18 amino acids. CDR3 coding DNA: TGTGCCAGCAGTTTGTCCAAATCCCAGACAGGCCCTGGTACTGAAGCTTTCTTT. Protein product: CASSLSKSQTGPGTEAFF.

This clonotype was found a few times. This chain uses TRBV15 with TRBJ2-1, with 8 nucleotides matching TRBD2. With V trimmed by 3 bases and J by 6 bases, 4 bases remained unmatched. The CDR3 runs to 14 residues. CDR1 and CDR2 (germline): LNHNV, YYDKDF (reference sequence). The CDR3 loop reads CATSSGTRPNEQFF. The CDR3 region has the DNA TGTGCCACCAGCAGCGGGACTAGGCCCAATGAGCAGTTCTTC.

There are many counts of this clonotype. The rearrangement uses TRBV7-8 and TRBJ2-3; D is unclear. Looked up from germline, CDR1 is SGHVS and CDR2 is FQNEAQ. The CDR3 spans 15 residues. Trimming took off 5 bases at V and 2 bases at J, with 14 bases between the two ends. Written as DNA, the CDR3 is TGTGCCAGCAGCCACTCCGAGGTATCCACAGATACGCAGTATTTT. Residues: CASSHSEVSTDTQYF.

The chain recombines TRBV25-1 with TRBJ1-2; no reliable D call. V lost 9 bases to trimming and J lost 4 bases, with 15 bases between them. Per germline, CDR1 MGHDK and CDR2 SYGVNS. This CDR3 has 13 residues. The CDR3 sequence is CARMGSRFYGYTF. CDR3 bases: TGTGCCAGGATGGGGTCGCGATTCTATGGCTACACCTTC.

This clonotype was detected only a few times. V and J are TRBV12-3 or TRBV12-4 and TRBJ2-1; D gene uncertain. The CDR3 runs to 15 residues. Trimming took 1 base from V and 0 from J, leaving 7 bases between them. The CDR3 reads CASSLVGSSYNEQFF. As DNA, the CDR3 is TGTGCCAGCAGTTTAGTCGGAAGCTCCTACAATGAGCAGTTCTTC.

The chain has TRBV20-1 and TRBJ2-5, with 10 bases lining up with TRBD2. Per germline, CDR1 DFQATT and CDR2 SNEGSKA (reference sequence). This CDR3 is 15 amino acids long. V lost 6 bases to trimming and J lost 4 bases; unmatched junction nucleotides: 11. As DNA, the CDR3 is TGCAGTGCAATCCTAGCGGGGGACTTGGGAGAGACCCAGTACTTC. Residues: CSAILAGDLGETQYF.

This clonotype came up many times. This chain uses TRBV6-2 or TRBV6-3 with TRBJ2-1; possibly TRBD1 for D (6 bases). The germline gives CDR1 MNHEY, CDR2 SVGEGT. The length of the CDR3 is 18 residues. V gave up 7 bases and J gave up 6 bases, with 28 bases separating them. The CDR3 coding sequence is TGTGCCAGCACTTCAAACCCTAGGGGCAGGGGATTTCGCAATGAGCAGTTCTTC. Translated, it gives CASTSNPRGRGFRNEQFF.

This clonotype was observed at least ten times. The chain recombines TRBV4-3 with TRBJ2-2; maybe TRBD2 (5 bases). The germline V gene has CDR1 LGHNA and CDR2 YSLEER. V lost 5 bases to trimming and J lost 8 bases, with 18 bases between them. The CDR3 consists of 15 residues. CDR3 nucleotide sequence: TGCGCCAGCAGCGACCGGACTTCCTATAGAGGGGAGCTGTTTTTT. It encodes CASSDRTSYRGELFF.